This T cell receptor (beta chain) was observed in a study of blood T cell repertoires in COVID-19. CDR3 length equals 12 residues. The V and J ends lost 4 bases and 5 bases respectively, with 9 bases between them. Profiling relied on immunoSEQ multiplex PCR, and the TCRdb table lists in-frame clones only, not all of them. The repertoire has more than 60,000 clones, 80% to 90% of them found once; the top ten carry less than 55%. The source of this sequence is a woman in her fifties or sixties with COVID-19, enrolled during active disease. This chain connects TRBV12-3 or TRBV12-4 to TRBJ2-7; no clear D. Sequences were obtained from peripheral blood. The CDR3 loop reads CASSSTWDEQYF. CDR3 bases: TGTGCCAGCAGTTCGACATGGGACGAGCAGTACTTC.